Below are 20 T cell receptor beta chains sequenced from a single sample in a study of T cells in Graves' hyperthyroidism and ophthalmopathy. Template material for amplifying TCR beta CDR3 regions consisted of RNA transcripts. The HTBI primer set served for first-round RT-PCR of the TCR CDR3. TCRdb reprocessed the multiplex PCR reads via MiXCR and lists one record per CDR3 protein. Here the sample spans about 410,000 distinct CDR3 sequences, approximately 15% being singletons. The sequenced sample was blood. Receptors originate from a man aged 18 to 30 with Graves' ophthalmopathy.

Points on this clonotype: With a much larger clone just one base away, this may be a read error. The J gene is TRBJ2-7, the V gene TRBV15, with D maybe TRBD2 (6 bases). Per the germline V gene, CDR1 is LNHNV and CDR2 is YYDKDF (reference sequence). The CDR3 runs 15 residues. Deletions cut 0 bases from V and 0 bases from J, with 9 bases between. CDR3 nucleotides: TGTGCCACCAGCAGAGATGGAGGGAGCTCCTACGAGCAGTACTTC. Protein sequence: CATSRDGGSSYEQYF.

The rearrangement uses TRBV20-1 and TRBJ2-3; 7 bases align to TRBD1. Germline CDR1 DFQATT, CDR2 SNEGSKA (reference sequence). V dropped 3 bases and J dropped 2; count of bases not matched to a gene: 5. This CDR3 has 14 residues. The CDR3, as DNA: TGCAGTGCTAGTCGCCAGGGGGTCACAGATACGCAGTATTTT. Protein product: CSASRQGVTDTQYF.

This clonotype came up a few times. The V call is TRBV18, the J call TRBJ2-3, with D possibly being TRBD2 (5 bases). The CDR3 totals 16 residues. The germline V gene has CDR1 KGHSH and CDR2 LQKENI. The ends were cut back, 0 bases at V and 3 bases at J, with 13 bases in the middle. In DNA form, the CDR3 reads TGTGCCAGCTCACCACCGGAACTTAGAGGGACAGATACGCAGTATTTT. It codes for CASSPPELRGTDTQYF.

This clonotype was seen ten or more times. The chain's CDR3 is CASSLAQRGGHNEQFF. In nucleotides, the CDR3 is TGTGCCAGCAGCTTAGCCCAGCGGGGGGGGCACAATGAGCAGTTCTTC. V and J are TRBV7-2 and TRBJ2-1; 10 bases are a match to TRBD2. Looked up from germline, CDR1 is SGHTA and CDR2 is FQGNSA. After removal of 0 bases from V and 5 bases from J, the junction contained 4 bases not matched to a gene. This CDR3 is 16 amino acids long.

This clonotype was picked up a small number of times. This chain connects TRBV7-9 to TRBJ2-7, with D perhaps given as TRBD1 or TRBD2 (5 bases each). Germline loops: CDR1 SEHNR, CDR2 FQNEAQ (reference sequence). V shed 4 bases and J shed 3 bases, with 16 bases lying between them. The CDR3 is 15 residues long. CDR3 in DNA: TGTGCCAGCAGCTCCGGAGGCAGGGAGATCTACGAGCAGTACTTC. Its protein is CASSSGGREIYEQYF.

Remarks on this clonotype: A read error may be the cause here, since a much bigger clone is one base away. The chain has TRBV7-2 and TRBJ2-7, with 14 bases that match TRBD2. V trimming: 5 bases; J trimming: 2 bases; junction bases outside the gene matches: 11. There are 18 residues in the CDR3. Germline V CDR1 and CDR2: SGHTA, FQGNSA. CDR3 bases: TGTGCCAGCAGCCCAGGGACTAGCGGGAGAGTAGTTGCCTACGAGCAGTACTTC. This gives the protein CASSPGTSGRVVAYEQYF.

This clonotype was detected a few times. V usage is TRBV29-1 and J usage is TRBJ2-2, with D unclear. Germline lookup yields CDR1 SQVTM and CDR2 ANQGSEA. The CDR3 extends over 12 amino acids. Trimming shortened V by 4 bases and J by 4 bases, and 7 bases separated the two germline ends. This CDR3 reads CSVGPTTGELFF. The CDR3 nucleotides read TGCAGCGTTGGCCCCACCACCGGGGAGCTGTTTTTT.

The chain joins TRBV10-3 to TRBJ1-5; D unresolved. This CDR3 is built from 15 residues. The germline gives CDR1 ENHRY, CDR2 SYGVKD. V was clipped by 4 bases and J by 0 bases, with 10 bases between them. The CDR3 sequence is CAISGVGNSNQPQHF. The CDR3 coding sequence is TGTGCCATCAGTGGTGTAGGGAATAGCAATCAGCCCCAGCATTTT.

This clonotype was detected only a few times. The rearrangement joins TRBV10-2 to TRBJ2-7; tentatively, D is TRBD2 (5 bases). The CDR3 is 12 amino acids. The V gene lost 7 bases and the J gene lost 9 bases, with 16 bases spanning the gap. CDR1 is WSHSY, CDR2 SAAADI, per germline. Written as DNA, the CDR3 is TGCGCCAGCACCGCGAGGGTGGGTTGGCAGTACTTC. It specifies CASTARVGWQYF.

About this clonotype itself: A much larger clone is a single base away; this may be a read error. The J gene is TRBJ2-3, the V gene TRBV5-4; 8 bases map to TRBD2. The CDR3 is made up of 14 amino acids. V shed 7 bases, J shed 5 bases, and the junction held 9 bases outside the gene matches. Looked up from germline, CDR1 is SGHNT and CDR2 is YYREEE (reference sequence). The CDR3 nucleotides read TGTGCCAGCTTCTCGGGGGGGCGGTTAGATACGCAGTATTTT. It specifies CASFSGGRLDTQYF. Drawing the rest from reference TRBV5-4 and TRBJ2-3, the complete variable domain is ETGVTQSPTHLIKTRGQQVTLRCSSQSGHNTVSWYQQALGQGPQFIFQYYREEENGRGNFPPRFSGLQFPNYSSELNVNALELDDSALYLCASFSGGRLDTQYFGPGTRLTVL.

Of note for this clonotype: A much larger clone lies one base from this, so it may be a read error. The conserved phenylalanine or tryptophan normally closing the CDR3 is absent here, so this likely arose from a read error. This chain joins TRBV30 and TRBJ1-1; D is uncertain. Germline CDR1 is GTSNPN and CDR2 is SVGIG (reference sequence). The CDR3 runs to 11 residues. Trimming stripped 6 bases from V and 6 bases from J, with 11 bases between. CDR3 nucleotide sequence: TGTGCCTGCCATGCGGCCCCTGAAGCTTTCTCT. Residues: CACHAAPEAFS.

This clonotype was found many times. The chain uses TRBV12-3 or TRBV12-4 and TRBJ2-1; 7 nucleotides line up with TRBD2. The ends lost 2 bases at V and 9 bases at J; junction bases unmatched: 1. The CDR3 consists of 12 residues. The CDR3 sequence is CASSLWGGEQFF. Here the CDR3 DNA reads TGTGCCAGCAGTTTATGGGGGGGTGAGCAGTTCTTC.

This clonotype was counted many times. V gene TRBV10-3 combines with J gene TRBJ2-5; 7 bases align to TRBD1. Per germline, CDR1 ENHRY and CDR2 SYGVKD. The CDR3 contains 13 residues. V gave up 8 bases and J gave up 3 bases; unmatched junction bases: 6. This chain's CDR3 is CAISRGREETQYF. In DNA, the CDR3 is TGTGCCATCTCGAGGGGGCGCGAAGAGACCCAGTACTTC.

Regarding this clonotype: A much bigger clone sits one base away, suggesting this may be a read error. V gene TRBV7-9 combines with J gene TRBJ2-7; 10 bases line up with TRBD1. CDR1 and CDR2 (germline): SEHNR, FQNEAQ (reference sequence). V lost 4 bases, J lost 6 bases, and 6 bases stayed unmatched. This CDR3 spans 14 amino acids. CDR3 amino acids: CASSSRTGGPEQYF. As DNA, the CDR3 is TGTGCCAGCAGCTCGCGGACAGGGGGGCCCGAGCAGTACTTC. The whole variable domain, remainder taken from reference TRBV7-9 and TRBJ2-7, is DTGVSQNPRHKITKRGQNVTFRCDPISEHNRLYWYRQTLGQGPEFLTYFQNEAQLEKSRLLSDRFSAERPKGSFSTLEIQRTEQGDSAMYLCASSSRTGGPEQYFGPGTRLTVT.

A few counts support this clonotype. A much larger clone differs from this one at a single base, so this may be a read error. The gene calls are TRBV19 and TRBJ2-6, with no clear D. CDR3 size: 13 residues. Germline V gene data show CDR1 as LNHDA and CDR2 as SQIVND (reference sequence). V gave up 10 bases and J gave up 0 bases, with 7 bases separating them. CDR3 sequence: CATASSGANVLTF. CDR3 in DNA: TGTGCCACCGCTAGCTCTGGGGCCAACGTCCTGACTTTC.

V is TRBV7-9 and J is TRBJ1-4; D is unresolved. The CDR3 runs 12 residues. Deletions cut 5 bases from V and 6 bases from J, with 7 bases between. Germline CDR1 is SEHNR and CDR2 is FQNEAQ (reference sequence). CDR3: CASSVLDEKLFF. The CDR3 region has the DNA TGTGCCAGCAGCGTCCTGGATGAAAAACTGTTTTTT.

This clonotype came up many times. V and J are TRBV20-1 and TRBJ2-7; 7 bases line up with TRBD2. The CDR3 runs 15 residues. Germline V CDR1 and CDR2: DFQATT, SNEGSKA (reference sequence). V was pared by 3 bases and J by 2 bases, with 10 bases of the junction left unmatched. CDR3 residues: CSARDGGTGAYEQYF. The CDR3, as DNA: TGCAGTGCTAGGGACGGGGGGACGGGGGCCTACGAGCAGTACTTC.

The V gene is TRBV6-1, the J gene TRBJ2-3, with 9 bases aligning to TRBD1. V gave up 6 bases and J gave up 1 base; unmatched junction bases: 8. The CDR3 has 16 residues. Germline values: CDR1 MNHNS, CDR2 SASEGT. This CDR3 reads CASSPGQGRGTDTQYF. The CDR3 DNA sequence: TGTGCCAGCAGCCCGGGACAGGGAAGAGGCACAGATACGCAGTATTTT.

This clonotype showed up just a few times. The rearrangement uses TRBV10-3 and TRBJ2-2, with D perhaps matching TRBD1 or TRBD2 (5 bases each). Trimming took off 5 bases at V and 6 bases at J, with 13 bases between the two ends. There are 14 residues in the CDR3. Germline loops: CDR1 ENHRY, CDR2 SYGVKD. The DNA of the CDR3 is TGTGCCATCAGTTGGCTGAGGGGCGCCGGGGAGCTGTTTTTT. Protein product: CAISWLRGAGELFF.

This clonotype has a handful of counts. The rearrangement joins TRBV7-9 to TRBJ2-1, with D perhaps being TRBD1 or TRBD2 (5 bases each). V was cut by 5 bases and J by 7 bases, with 21 bases left in between. The CDR3 is made up of 16 amino acids. Looked up from germline, CDR1 is SEHNR and CDR2 is FQNEAQ (reference sequence). The chain's CDR3 is CASSEIRERLTNEQFF. CDR3 DNA: TGTGCCAGCAGCGAAATCAGGGAGAGACTTACAAATGAGCAGTTCTTC.